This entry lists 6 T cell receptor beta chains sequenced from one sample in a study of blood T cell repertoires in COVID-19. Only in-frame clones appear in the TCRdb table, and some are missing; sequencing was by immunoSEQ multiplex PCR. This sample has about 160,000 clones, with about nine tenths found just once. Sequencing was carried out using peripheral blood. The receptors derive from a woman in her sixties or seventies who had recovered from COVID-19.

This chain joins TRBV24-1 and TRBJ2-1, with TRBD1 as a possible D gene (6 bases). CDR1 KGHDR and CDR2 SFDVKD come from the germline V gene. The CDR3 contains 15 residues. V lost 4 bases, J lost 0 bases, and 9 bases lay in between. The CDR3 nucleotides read TGTGCCACCAGTGACACAGGGTTCTCCTACAATGAGCAGTTCTTC. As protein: CATSDTGFSYNEQFF.

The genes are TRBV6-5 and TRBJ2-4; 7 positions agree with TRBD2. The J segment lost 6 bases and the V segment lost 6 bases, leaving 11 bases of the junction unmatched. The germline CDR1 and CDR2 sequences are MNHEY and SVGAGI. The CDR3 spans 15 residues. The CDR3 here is CASSPPRGDGNIQYF. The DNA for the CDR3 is TGTGCCAGCAGCCCCCCCCGGGGGGATGGAAACATTCAGTACTTC.

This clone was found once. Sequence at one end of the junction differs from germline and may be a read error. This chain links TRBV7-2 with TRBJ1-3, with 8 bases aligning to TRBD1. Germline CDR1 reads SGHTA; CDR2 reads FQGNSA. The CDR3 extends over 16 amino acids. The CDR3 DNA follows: TGTGCCAGCAGCCTAGCTGGGACAGGACGAGGAAACACCATATATTTT. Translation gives CASSLAGTGRGNTIYF.

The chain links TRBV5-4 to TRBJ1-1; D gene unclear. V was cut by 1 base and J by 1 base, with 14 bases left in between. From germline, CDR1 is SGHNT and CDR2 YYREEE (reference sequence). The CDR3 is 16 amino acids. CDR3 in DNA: TGTGCCAGCAGCTTGTCCTCGGGGAGGGAGAACACTGAAGCTTTCTTT. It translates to CASSLSSGRENTEAFF.

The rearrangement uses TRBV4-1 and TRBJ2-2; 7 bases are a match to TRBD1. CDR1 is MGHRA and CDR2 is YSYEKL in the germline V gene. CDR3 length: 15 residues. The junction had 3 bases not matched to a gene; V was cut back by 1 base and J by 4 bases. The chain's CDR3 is CASSQADRTTGELFF. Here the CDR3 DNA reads TGCGCCAGCAGCCAAGCGGACAGGACCACCGGGGAGCTGTTTTTT.

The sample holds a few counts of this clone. The CDR3 is CASSLWQAGSPLHF. The CDR3, as DNA: TGTGCCAGCAGTTTGTGGCAGGCAGGGTCACCCCTCCACTTT. This rearrangement joins TRBV28 to TRBJ1-6, with D perhaps matching TRBD1 (5 bases). The germline V gene has CDR1 MDHEN and CDR2 SYDVKM. V lost 3 bases and J 10 bases, leaving 13 bases between the germline ends. The CDR3 extends over 14 amino acids.